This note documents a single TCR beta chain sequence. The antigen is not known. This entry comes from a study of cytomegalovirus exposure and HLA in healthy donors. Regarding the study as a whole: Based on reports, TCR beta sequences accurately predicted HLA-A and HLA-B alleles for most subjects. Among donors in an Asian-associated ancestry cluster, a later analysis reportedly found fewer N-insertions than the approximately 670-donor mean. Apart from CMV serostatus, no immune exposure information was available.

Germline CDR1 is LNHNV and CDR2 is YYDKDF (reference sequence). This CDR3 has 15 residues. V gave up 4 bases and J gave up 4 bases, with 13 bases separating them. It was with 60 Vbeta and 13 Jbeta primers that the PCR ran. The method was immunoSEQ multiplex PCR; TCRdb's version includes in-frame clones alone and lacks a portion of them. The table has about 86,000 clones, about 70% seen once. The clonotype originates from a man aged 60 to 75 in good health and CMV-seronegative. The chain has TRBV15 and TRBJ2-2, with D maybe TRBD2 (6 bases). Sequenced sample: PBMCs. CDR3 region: CATSTEGRATGELFF. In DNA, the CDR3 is TGTGCCACCAGCACGGAGGGGCGGGCCACCGGGGAGCTGTTTTTT. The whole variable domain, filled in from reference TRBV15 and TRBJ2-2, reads DAMVIQNPRYQVTQFGKPVTLSCSQTLNHNVMYWYQQKSSQAPKLLFHYYDKDFNNEADTPDNFQSRRPNTSFCFLDIRSPGLGDTAMYLCATSTEGRATGELFFGEGSRLTVL.